These T cell receptor beta chains were read from a single sample in a study of CD8+ T cells in alopecia areata. Libraries were prepared by immunoSEQ multiplex PCR; TCRdb keeps only in-frame clonotypes and omits some of them. The sample shows roughly 120,000 clones, around 64% of them seen only once. Sequencing was performed on CD4+ T cells sorted from blood. The origin of the receptors is a human donor in good health. CDR3s include the opening cysteine and the closing phenylalanine or tryptophan. The order of the fields is D gene, V gene, J gene, clone size, CDR3 protein, CDR3 DNA. D genes are given only for firm matches. For some rows the clone size is stated as once, few or many, or as a class when expanded; others skip it.

>-|TRBV28|TRBJ1-6|-
CASSPAGRDKTYNSPLHF
TGTGCCAGCTCCCCGGCAGGTCGGGACAAGACTTATAATTCACCCCTCCACTTT
>-|TRBV30|TRBJ1-4|-
CAWSRGAEKLFF
TGTGCCTGGAGCAGGGGTGCTGAAAAACTGTTTTTT
>-|TRBV14|TRBJ2-1|-
CASSQVMGSYNEQFF
TGTGCCAGCAGCCAAGTGATGGGGTCCTACAATGAGCAGTTCTTC
>-|TRBV7-9|TRBJ2-6|few
CASSIAGGANVLTF
TGTGCCAGCAGCATAGCAGGAGGGGCCAACGTCCTGACTTTC
>-|TRBV28|TRBJ2-5|-
CASGGRRETQYF
TGTGCCAGCGGGGGGCGGAGGGAGACCCAGTACTTC
>-|TRBV18|TRBJ2-1|few
CASSPNRGGHNEQFF
TGTGCCAGCTCACCCAACAGGGGGGGCCACAATGAGCAGTTCTTC
>-|TRBV30|TRBJ2-1|-
CAWRSGSSYNEQFF
TGTGCCTGGAGATCGGGGAGCTCCTACAATGAGCAGTTCTTC
>-|TRBV5-1|TRBJ1-5|-
CASTPRLMGNQPQHF
TGCGCCAGCACGCCAAGGCTGATGGGCAATCAGCCCCAGCATTTT
>TRBD1|TRBV18|TRBJ2-1|-
CASSRTGGSDNEQFF
TGTGCCAGCTCGAGGACAGGGGGGTCAGACAATGAGCAGTTCTTC
>TRBD1|TRBV6-5|TRBJ2-1|-
CASSSTGQGRNEQFF
TGTGCCAGCAGTTCCACGGGACAGGGAAGGAATGAGCAGTTCTTC
>TRBD2|TRBV29-1|TRBJ2-3|once
CSVAGGTDTQYF
TGCAGCGTGGCGGGAGGCACAGATACGCAGTATTTT
>-|TRBV2|TRBJ1-2|-
CASRDFYGYTF
TGTGCCAGCAGAGATTTCTATGGCTACACCTTC
>TRBD2|TRBV4-1|TRBJ2-2|-
CASSQGLAGTGELFF
TGCGCCAGCAGCCAAGGACTAGCTGGCACCGGGGAGCTGTTTTTT
>TRBD1|TRBV2|TRBJ1-1|-
CASENKGQGGTEAFF
TGTGCCAGCGAGAACAAGGGACAGGGTGGAACTGAAGCTTTCTTT
>-|TRBV7-2|TRBJ1-2|-
CASRNPTRGGYTF
TGTGCCAGCAGGAACCCAACGCGGGGCGGCTACACCTTC
>-|TRBV29-1|TRBJ2-7|-
CSVHRGAEQYF
TGCAGCGTCCACAGAGGGGCCGAGCAGTACTTC
>TRBD1|TRBV6-5|TRBJ1-1|-
CASSYADRDAEAFF
TGTGCCAGCAGTTACGCGGACAGGGATGCTGAGGCTTTCTTT
>-|TRBV20-1|TRBJ2-7|-
CSARGDDEQYF
TGCAGTGCTAGAGGCGACGACGAGCAGTACTTC
>-|TRBV29-1|TRBJ2-3|few
CSVELAGTQYF
TGCAGCGTTGAGTTGGCGGGAACGCAGTATTTT
>TRBD1|TRBV30|TRBJ2-5|-
CAWGTGGKETQYF
TGTGCCTGGGGGACAGGGGGGAAAGAGACCCAGTACTTC
>-|TRBV7-2|TRBJ1-5|once
CASSWGRTGNQPQHF
TGTGCCAGCAGCTGGGGACGGACAGGCAATCAGCCCCAGCATTTT
>-|TRBV11-1|TRBJ2-4|-
CASSLGRAKNIQYF
TGTGCCAGCAGCTTAGGCCGAGCCAAAAACATTCAGTACTTC
>-|TRBV29-1|TRBJ1-2|-
CSVEALGTNGYTF
TGCAGCGTTGAAGCACTCGGAACGAATGGCTACACCTTC
>TRBD1|TRBV18|TRBJ1-6|-
CASSPKDRDDSPLHF
TGTGCCAGCTCACCCAAAGACAGGGACGATTCACCCCTCCACTTT
>-|TRBV29-1|TRBJ2-5|-
CSVIHGETQYF
TGCAGCGTTATCCACGGGGAGACCCAGTACTTC
>TRBD1|TRBV5-6|TRBJ1-5|few
CASSPDRGANNQPQHF
TGTGCCAGCAGCCCGGACAGGGGCGCTAACAATCAGCCCCAGCATTTT
>-|TRBV29-1|TRBJ1-5|-
CSVQGLGQPQHF
TGCAGCGTTCAAGGGTTGGGACAGCCCCAGCATTTT
>-|TRBV7-9|TRBJ1-2|-
CASSVRANYGYTF
TGTGCCAGCAGCGTGAGGGCTAACTATGGCTACACCTTC
>TRBD2|TRBV30|TRBJ2-1|-
CAWSELAGGYNEQFF
TGTGCCTGGAGTGAACTAGCGGGGGGCTACAATGAGCAGTTCTTC
>TRBD2|TRBV29-1|TRBJ2-3|few
CSVVGGGTDTQYF
TGCAGCGTTGTCGGGGGGGGCACAGATACGCAGTATTTT
>-|TRBV27|TRBJ2-4|-
CASSPGGAQNIQYF
TGTGCCAGCAGTCCTGGGGGGGCCCAAAACATTCAGTACTTC
>TRBD1|TRBV30|TRBJ1-1|-
CAWSGQGLGWAEAFF
TGTGCCTGGAGTGGACAGGGCCTAGGGTGGGCTGAAGCTTTCTTT
>TRBD1|TRBV27|TRBJ1-6|once
CASSPRQGWNSPLHF
TGTGCCAGCAGTCCAAGACAGGGTTGGAATTCACCCCTCCACTTT